This T cell receptor (beta chain) was profiled in a study of monozygotic twins with inflammatory bowel disease. Study-wide results and limits: Patients with IBD had less TCRbeta diversity (inverse Simpson) than their healthy co-twins.

With the 5' RACE reads reprocessed, TCRdb shows one record per CDR3 protein and no DNA. In total, the table holds approximately 150,000 distinct CDR3 sequences. Turning to this clonotype: The antigen remains unidentified.

CDR1 and CDR2 from the germline V gene are KGHSH and LQKENI. This CDR3 is built from 14 residues. The material sequenced was blood. The receptor's source is a human donor with ulcerative colitis or Crohn's disease, or a healthy co-twin of an affected twin (not recorded which). This rearrangement joins TRBV18 to TRBJ2-3; without DNA, the TCRdb call of TRBD2 cannot be checked. CDR3 amino acids: CASSRQKGRDTQYF.